This T cell receptor beta chain was retrieved from a study of blood T cell repertoires in COVID-19. Germline V gene lookup returns CDR1 SNHLY and CDR2 FYNNEI. CDR3 length: 14 amino acids. The V gene end was trimmed by 4 bases and the J gene end by 8 bases; junction bases not matched to a gene: 6. Per the original methods: By means of reference gene primer amplification, nucleated cell counts were estimated. The data were produced by immunoSEQ multiplex PCR, yet TCRdb's version contains in-frame clones alone and is incomplete. That table gives V, J and clone size, and the DNA gave D and trimming. The sample contains 200,000 to 250,000 clones, about 82% of which appear only once. At least ten counts were recorded for this clone.

V is TRBV2 and J is TRBJ1-4; 8 nucleotides match TRBD1. This TCR was recovered from a woman of 80 years or more with acute or convalescent COVID-19. The material sequenced was peripheral blood. DNA for the CDR3: TGTGCCAGCAGTGGGGACAGGAGTATAGAAAAACTGTTTTTT. This sequence encodes CASSGDRSIEKLFF.